This TCR beta chain emerged from a study of T cell repertoires in cytomegalovirus infection. General observations from the study: Dominating the ex vivo response were HLA-C-restricted CMV-specific TCR beta clonotypes.

MiXCR, applied by TCRdb to the reads, yields one record per CDR3 protein. The sample has 300,000 to 400,000 distinct CDR3 sequences; less than 20% are singletons. A note on this clonotype: Its antigen is currently unknown.

This CDR3 is 14 amino acids long. The junction had 4 bases not matched to a gene; V was cut back by 0 bases and J by 7 bases. Germline V gene lookup returns CDR1 SGHRS and CDR2 YFSETQ. The sequenced sample consisted of PBMCs. V and J are TRBV5-1 and TRBJ1-5; TRBD1 aligns across 7 bases. The TCR was taken from a human donor in good health (CMV status not recorded). Some clones in this sample may be carry-over from other donors' samples. The CDR3 sequence is CASSLAGGAQPQHF. The CDR3 DNA reads TGCGCCAGCAGCTTGGCAGGGGGGGCCCAGCCCCAGCATTTT.